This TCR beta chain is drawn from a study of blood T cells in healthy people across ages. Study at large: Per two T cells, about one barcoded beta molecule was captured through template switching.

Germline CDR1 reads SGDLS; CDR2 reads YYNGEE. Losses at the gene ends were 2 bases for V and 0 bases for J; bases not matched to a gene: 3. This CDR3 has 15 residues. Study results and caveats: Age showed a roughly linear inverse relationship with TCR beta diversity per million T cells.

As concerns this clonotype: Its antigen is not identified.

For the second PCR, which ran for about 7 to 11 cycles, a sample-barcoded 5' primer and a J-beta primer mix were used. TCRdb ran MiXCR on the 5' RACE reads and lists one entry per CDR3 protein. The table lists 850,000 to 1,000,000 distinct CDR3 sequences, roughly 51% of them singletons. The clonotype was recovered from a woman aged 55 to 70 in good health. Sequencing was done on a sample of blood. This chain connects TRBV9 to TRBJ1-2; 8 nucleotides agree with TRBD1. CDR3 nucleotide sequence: TGTGCCAGCAGCGTCTACAGGGGGTCTAACTATGGCTACACCTTC. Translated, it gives CASSVYRGSNYGYTF.